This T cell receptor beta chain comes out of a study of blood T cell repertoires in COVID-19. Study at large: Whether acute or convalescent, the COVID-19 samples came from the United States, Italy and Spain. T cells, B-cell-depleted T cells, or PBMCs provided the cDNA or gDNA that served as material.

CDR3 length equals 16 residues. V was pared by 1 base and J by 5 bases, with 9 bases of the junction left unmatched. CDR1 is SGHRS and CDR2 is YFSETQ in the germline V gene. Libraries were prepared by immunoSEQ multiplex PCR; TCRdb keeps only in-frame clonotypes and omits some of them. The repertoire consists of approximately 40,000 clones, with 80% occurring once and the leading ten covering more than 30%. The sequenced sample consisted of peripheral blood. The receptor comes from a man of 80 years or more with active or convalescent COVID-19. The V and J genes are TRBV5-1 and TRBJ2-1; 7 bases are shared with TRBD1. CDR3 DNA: TGCGCCAGCAGCTTGAGGTCGGCAGGGGGAAACAATGAGCAGTTCTTC. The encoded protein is CASSLRSAGGNNEQFF.